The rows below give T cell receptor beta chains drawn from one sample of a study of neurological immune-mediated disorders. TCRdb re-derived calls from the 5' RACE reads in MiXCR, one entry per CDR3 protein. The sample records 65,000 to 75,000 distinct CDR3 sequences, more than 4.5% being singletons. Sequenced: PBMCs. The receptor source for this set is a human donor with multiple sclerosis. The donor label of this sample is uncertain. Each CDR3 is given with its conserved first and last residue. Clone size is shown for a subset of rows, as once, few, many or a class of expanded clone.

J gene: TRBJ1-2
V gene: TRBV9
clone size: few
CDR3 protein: CASSVDLGNLKGGYTF

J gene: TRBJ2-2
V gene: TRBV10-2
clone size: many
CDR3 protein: CASSETEEGGGELFF

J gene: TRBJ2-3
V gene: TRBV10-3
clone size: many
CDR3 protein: CAIRPSIFTDTQYF

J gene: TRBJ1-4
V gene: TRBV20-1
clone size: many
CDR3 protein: CSARAERVDEKLFF

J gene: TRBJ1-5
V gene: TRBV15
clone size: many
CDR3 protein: CATSREAGTGQYPQHF

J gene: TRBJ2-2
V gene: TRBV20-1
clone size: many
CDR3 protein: CSASERGAVGELFF

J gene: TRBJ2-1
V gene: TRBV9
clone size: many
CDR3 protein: CASSVGGSLRNEQFF

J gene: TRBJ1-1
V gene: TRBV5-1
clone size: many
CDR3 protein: CASSLWHGQPMNTEAFF

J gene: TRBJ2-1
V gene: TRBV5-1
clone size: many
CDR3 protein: CASSPQTGVSYNEQFF

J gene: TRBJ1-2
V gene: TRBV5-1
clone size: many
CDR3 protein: CASSLGPIGDGYTF

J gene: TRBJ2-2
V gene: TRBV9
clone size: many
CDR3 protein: CASSLRGGPRNTGELFF

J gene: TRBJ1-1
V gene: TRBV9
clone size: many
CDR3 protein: CASSVGRYSEAFF

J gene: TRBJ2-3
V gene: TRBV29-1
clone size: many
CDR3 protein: CSVGGSGGRSTDTQYF

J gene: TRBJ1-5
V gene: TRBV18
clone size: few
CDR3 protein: CASSADSKSNQPQHF

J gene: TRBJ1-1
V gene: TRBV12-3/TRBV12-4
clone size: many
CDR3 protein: CASSLMAGTEAFF

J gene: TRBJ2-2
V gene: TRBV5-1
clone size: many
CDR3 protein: CASRQGQFGTGELFF

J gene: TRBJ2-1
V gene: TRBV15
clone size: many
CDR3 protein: CATSIGTGGYDEQFF

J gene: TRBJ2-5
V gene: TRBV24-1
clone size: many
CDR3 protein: CATSGPDSPQETQYF

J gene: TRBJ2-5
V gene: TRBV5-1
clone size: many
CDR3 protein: CASSPVFGEETQYF

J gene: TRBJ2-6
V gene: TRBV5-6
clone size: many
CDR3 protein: CASSPRGPGANVLTF

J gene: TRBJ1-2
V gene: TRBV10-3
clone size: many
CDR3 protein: CAISEVVLSYGYTF

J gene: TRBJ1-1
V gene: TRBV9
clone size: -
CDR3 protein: CASSVGAVNPEAFF

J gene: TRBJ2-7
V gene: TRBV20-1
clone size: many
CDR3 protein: CSAGGLAIPYEQYF

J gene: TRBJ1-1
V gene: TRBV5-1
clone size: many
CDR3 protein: CASSLAGPQSEAFF

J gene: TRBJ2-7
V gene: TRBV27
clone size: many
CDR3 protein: CASSPTLGRGTYEQYF

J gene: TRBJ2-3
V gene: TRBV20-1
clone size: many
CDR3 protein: CSARSAGGGPDTQYF

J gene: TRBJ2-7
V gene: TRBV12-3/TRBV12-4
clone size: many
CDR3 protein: CASSLALAGGDEQYF

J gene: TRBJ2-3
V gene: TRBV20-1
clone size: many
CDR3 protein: CSGTISTDTQYF

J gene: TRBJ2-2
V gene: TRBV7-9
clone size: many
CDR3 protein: CASSLQGTGELFF

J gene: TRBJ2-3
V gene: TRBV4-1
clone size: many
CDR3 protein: CASSLASGGAADTQYF

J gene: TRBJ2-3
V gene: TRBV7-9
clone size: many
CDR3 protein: CASSLEERGYTQYF

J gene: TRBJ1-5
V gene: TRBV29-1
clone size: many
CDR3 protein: CSVADGFLGNQPQHF

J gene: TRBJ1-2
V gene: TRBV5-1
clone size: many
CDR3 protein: CASSRKTGGGYTF

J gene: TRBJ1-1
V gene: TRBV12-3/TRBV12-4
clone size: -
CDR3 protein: CASSLKGGTEAFF

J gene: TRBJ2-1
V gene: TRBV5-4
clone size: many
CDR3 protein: CASSLGQLFYNEQFF

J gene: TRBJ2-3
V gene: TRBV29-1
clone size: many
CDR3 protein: CSVTGQASTDTQYF

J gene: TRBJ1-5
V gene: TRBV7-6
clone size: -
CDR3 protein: CASSLGVGGSNQPQHF

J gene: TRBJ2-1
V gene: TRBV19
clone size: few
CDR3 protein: CASSMGHGGLGQFF

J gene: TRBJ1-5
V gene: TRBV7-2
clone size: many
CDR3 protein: CASSSRGDQPQHF

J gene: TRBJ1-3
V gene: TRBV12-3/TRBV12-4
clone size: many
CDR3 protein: CASDARTGNTIYF

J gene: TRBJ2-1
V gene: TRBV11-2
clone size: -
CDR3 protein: CASSPDRDNEQFF